This TCR beta chain stems from a study of beta chain features in type 1 diabetes. Study-wide results and limits: Among patients with Type 1 diabetes, TCRB CDR3s were moderately but significantly shorter in every one of the four CD4+ subsets. No resolution was reached here on whether HLA type influences TCRB rearrangement.

Sorted populations all had greater than 98% purity. Germline loops: CDR1 SNHLY, CDR2 FYNNEI. V was cut by 10 bases and J by 0 bases, with 26 bases left in between. There are 18 residues in the CDR3. On this clone itself: What it binds is unknown.

Expressed TCRB transcripts were sequenced after all isolated RNA was converted to cDNA. The data were produced by immunoSEQ multiplex PCR, yet TCRdb's version contains in-frame clones alone and is incomplete. The repertoire has fewer than 65,000 clones, approximately 59% of them found once; the top ten carry 2% to 2.5%. The sample taken for sequencing was Tregs from blood. This rearrangement joins TRBV2 to TRBJ2-3; maybe TRBD2 (6 bases). The sequence came from a woman under 30 in good health. The DNA for the CDR3 is TGTGCCACCAGACCGGGACTGGGGTCGGATGGGAGCACAGATACGCAGTATTTT. This gives the protein CATRPGLGSDGSTDTQYF.